The rows below give T cell receptor beta chains drawn from one sample of a study of T cell responses to AZD1222 COVID-19 vaccine. This table comes from immunoSEQ multiplex PCR, and its TCRdb copy is limited to in-frame clones, with some not included. The table has tens of thousands of clones, about 91% seen once. The source was peripheral blood, collected 28 days after the second AZD1222 dose. The source is an adult who received the AZD1222 COVID-19 vaccine. Both conserved end residues are part of each CDR3. Each record gives: clone size, D gene, J gene, V gene, CDR3 DNA, CDR3 protein. A D gene is named only where the DNA matches it firmly. Rows may omit the clone size; those that give it use once, few, many or a size class.

size: few; D: NA; J: TRBJ2-3; V: TRBV14; DNA: TGTGCCAGCAGCCAGAGGGAAGGAGTCGCAGGGACGCAGTATTTT; CDR3: CASSQREGVAGTQYF
size: NA; D: NA; J: TRBJ2-1; V: TRBV2; DNA: TGTGCCAGCAGTGAGGGGGGATTCAGCAATGAGCAGTTCTTC; CDR3: CASSEGGFSNEQFF
size: NA; D: TRBD1; J: TRBJ1-5; V: TRBV24-1; DNA: TGTGCCACCAGTGAGCAGGGACAGTTTAGCAATCAGCCCCAGCATTTT; CDR3: CATSEQGQFSNQPQHF
size: NA; D: NA; J: TRBJ1-2; V: TRBV5-1; DNA: TGCGCCAGCAGCTTTAATCCCGGAAACTATGGCTACACCTTC; CDR3: CASSFNPGNYGYTF
size: NA; D: NA; J: TRBJ1-5; V: TRBV4-1; DNA: TGCGCCAGCAGCCAAGACGGGGACGTGGGTCAGCCCCAGCATTTT; CDR3: CASSQDGDVGQPQHF
size: NA; D: NA; J: TRBJ2-7; V: TRBV9; DNA: TGTGCCAGCAGCGTAGTCGGGATATCCGAGCAGTACTTC; CDR3: CASSVVGISEQYF
size: few; D: NA; J: TRBJ2-1; V: TRBV24-1; DNA: TGTGCCACCAGTGATTCGGGTTCCCTCTACAATGAGCAGTTCTTC; CDR3: CATSDSGSLYNEQFF
size: NA; D: TRBD2; J: TRBJ2-2; V: TRBV9; DNA: TGTGCCAGCAGCGCGGGAGGAGCGGGCTTCGGGGAGCTGTTTTTT; CDR3: CASSAGGAGFGELFF
size: NA; D: TRBD2; J: TRBJ2-7; V: TRBV7-6; DNA: TGTGCCAGCAGCCCTAGCGGGAAGCCCTACGAGCAGTACTTC; CDR3: CASSPSGKPYEQYF
size: NA; D: TRBD1; J: TRBJ1-2; V: TRBV6-1; DNA: TGTGCCAGCAGTGACGGGACAGGGGAAGGCTATGGCTACACCTTC; CDR3: CASSDGTGEGYGYTF
size: NA; D: NA; J: TRBJ2-5; V: TRBV5-1; DNA: TGCGCCAGCAGCTTCCAGGGGGGCCAAGAGACCCAGTACTTC; CDR3: CASSFQGGQETQYF
size: NA; D: TRBD2; J: TRBJ2-3; V: TRBV5-4; DNA: TGTGCCAGCAGCTTGGTGGGACTAGCTGGGGATACGCAGTATTTT; CDR3: CASSLVGLAGDTQYF
size: NA; D: NA; J: TRBJ2-3; V: TRBV29-1; DNA: TGCAGCGTTGGCCCAGGGGCAGGGGCAGGGACAGATACGCAGTATTTT; CDR3: CSVGPGAGAGTDTQYF
size: NA; D: NA; J: TRBJ2-6; V: TRBV15; DNA: TGTGCCATCCAGCAGGTCCCGTCGCTCTCTGGGGCCAACGTCCTGACTTTC; CDR3: CAIQQVPSLSGANVLTF
size: NA; D: NA; J: TRBJ2-3; V: TRBV6-5; DNA: TGTGCCAGCAGGCGGGACGGCACAGATACGCAGTATTTT; CDR3: CASRRDGTDTQYF
size: NA; D: TRBD2; J: TRBJ2-1; V: TRBV7-9; DNA: TGTGCCAGCAGCCGGACTAGCGGGGGGTATGAGCAGTTCTTC; CDR3: CASSRTSGGYEQFF
size: few; D: NA; J: TRBJ2-7; V: TRBV10-3; DNA: TGTGCCATCAGTGAGTCTAAGCGACTAGGGACTTACGAGCAGTACTTC; CDR3: CAISESKRLGTYEQYF
size: NA; D: NA; J: TRBJ1-1; V: TRBV6-5; DNA: TGTGCCAGCTTGGGGGAGACTGAAGCTTTCTTT; CDR3: CASLGETEAFF
size: NA; D: NA; J: TRBJ1-4; V: TRBV30; DNA: TGTGCCTGGATGGAGGCGGGAAGGGATGAAAAACTGTTTTTT; CDR3: CAWMEAGRDEKLFF
size: NA; D: NA; J: TRBJ2-7; V: TRBV9; DNA: TGTGCCAGCAGCGTAGAGACCGTTGGCCCGAGGGGGGAGCAGTACTTC; CDR3: CASSVETVGPRGEQYF
size: NA; D: TRBD1; J: TRBJ1-6; V: TRBV12-5; DNA: TGTGCTAGTGGTTCGTCTTTCGGGACAGGGTTTTCTTCACCCCTCCACTTT; CDR3: CASGSSFGTGFSSPLHF
size: NA; D: TRBD2; J: TRBJ2-5; V: TRBV7-3; DNA: TGTGCCAGCAGCCCCGGGACTAGCGGGACCGAGACCCAGTACTTC; CDR3: CASSPGTSGTETQYF
size: once; D: NA; J: TRBJ2-2; V: TRBV3-1/TRBV3-2; DNA: TGTGCCAGCAGCCAATTTGCAGAGTCGTTCACCGGGGAGCTGTTTTTT; CDR3: CASSQFAESFTGELFF
size: NA; D: NA; J: TRBJ1-2; V: TRBV6-1; DNA: TGTGCCAGCAGTGAAGGGAACACAGTCTATGGCTACACCTTC; CDR3: CASSEGNTVYGYTF
size: NA; D: NA; J: TRBJ1-6; V: TRBV3-1/TRBV3-2; DNA: TGTGCCAGCAGCCAGGGACACTTAAATTCACCCCTCCACTTT; CDR3: CASSQGHLNSPLHF
size: NA; D: NA; J: TRBJ1-4; V: TRBV6-5; DNA: TGTGCCAGCAGTTATTCAGGGCGTCGGGCTGAAAAACTGTTTTTT; CDR3: CASSYSGRRAEKLFF
size: NA; D: TRBD1; J: TRBJ1-5; V: TRBV19; DNA: TGTGCCAGTAGTTCACAGGGGAGCAATCAGCCCCAGCATTTT; CDR3: CASSSQGSNQPQHF
size: NA; D: NA; J: TRBJ1-3; V: TRBV30; DNA: TGTGCCTGGAGTGTCCGCGGAAACACCATATATTTT; CDR3: CAWSVRGNTIYF
size: NA; D: NA; J: TRBJ1-4; V: TRBV25-1; DNA: TGTGCCAGCAGTGAATTCCATGAAAAACTGTTTTTT; CDR3: CASSEFHEKLFF
size: few; D: TRBD2; J: TRBJ2-1; V: TRBV25-1; DNA: TGTGCCACCGGGACTAGCGTCAATGAGCAGTTCTTC; CDR3: CATGTSVNEQFF
size: NA; D: TRBD2; J: TRBJ2-1; V: TRBV6-5; DNA: TGTGCCAGCAACACGGGCGGGAGGGCCAACAATGAGCAGTTCTTC; CDR3: CASNTGGRANNEQFF
size: NA; D: NA; J: TRBJ2-7; V: TRBV29-1; DNA: TGCAGCGTTGATGTCAGGGCGCCCCCCTACGAGCAGTACTTC; CDR3: CSVDVRAPPYEQYF
size: once; D: TRBD1; J: TRBJ1-1; V: TRBV5-4; DNA: TGTGCCAGCAGCGGGACAGGGGGGGCCACTGAAGCTTTCTTT; CDR3: CASSGTGGATEAFF
size: NA; D: NA; J: TRBJ2-3; V: TRBV5-8; DNA: TGTGCCAGCAGCTTAGGACAGAAACTCACAGATACGCAGTATTTT; CDR3: CASSLGQKLTDTQYF
size: NA; D: NA; J: TRBJ2-1; V: TRBV4-1; DNA: TGCGCCAGCAGCCAAGAACCAGCGAGTACATACAATGAGCAGTTCTTC; CDR3: CASSQEPASTYNEQFF
size: NA; D: TRBD1; J: TRBJ2-1; V: TRBV20-1; DNA: TGCAGTGCTAGAGGGGACAGGCTCTTC; CDR3: CSARGDRLF
size: NA; D: NA; J: TRBJ2-1; V: TRBV5-1; DNA: TGCGCCAGCAGCTTGGCTGGCAGCGGGTTCAATGAGCAGTTCTTC; CDR3: CASSLAGSGFNEQFF
size: NA; D: NA; J: TRBJ1-1; V: TRBV15; DNA: TGTGCCACCAACCTAGGCCAGGGGCTGGGGACTGAAGCTTTCTTT; CDR3: CATNLGQGLGTEAFF
size: NA; D: NA; J: TRBJ2-5; V: TRBV12-3/TRBV12-4; DNA: TGTGCCAGCGGACGGATCCAAGAGACCCAGTACTTC; CDR3: CASGRIQETQYF
size: NA; D: TRBD2; J: TRBJ2-3; V: TRBV24-1; DNA: TGTGCCACCAGTGACACGGGACTAGCGGGAGCTAGTCCCACAGATACGCAGTATTTT; CDR3: CATSDTGLAGASPTDTQYF
size: NA; D: NA; J: TRBJ1-3; V: TRBV10-3; DNA: TGTGCCATCAGTGACCCCCTACGCGGAGGGGACTCTGGAAACACCATATATTTT; CDR3: CAISDPLRGGDSGNTIYF
size: NA; D: NA; J: TRBJ2-1; V: TRBV19; DNA: TGTGCCAGTAGTATTCGGGTCCAAAGTAGTGAGCAGTTCTTC; CDR3: CASSIRVQSSEQFF
size: NA; D: NA; J: TRBJ1-1; V: TRBV10-3; DNA: TGTGCCATCAAAGATAGAGCGAACACTGAAGCTTTCTTT; CDR3: CAIKDRANTEAFF
size: NA; D: TRBD1; J: TRBJ1-3; V: TRBV30; DNA: TGTGCCTGGAAGGGGGCTACAGGGGCTGGAAACACCATATATTTT; CDR3: CAWKGATGAGNTIYF
size: NA; D: TRBD2; J: TRBJ2-2; V: TRBV27; DNA: TGTGCCAGCTTGAGGACTAGCGGACGCGGGGAGCTGTTTTTT; CDR3: CASLRTSGRGELFF
size: NA; D: NA; J: TRBJ1-4; V: TRBV5-1; DNA: TGCGCCAGCAGCCTCGGGGGAGGGATTAGCGGTGAAAAACTGTTTTTT; CDR3: CASSLGGGISGEKLFF
size: NA; D: NA; J: TRBJ1-1; V: TRBV5-1; DNA: TGCGCCAGCAGCAGTCAGGGGATGAACACTGAAGCTTTCTTT; CDR3: CASSSQGMNTEAFF
size: NA; D: NA; J: TRBJ2-1; V: TRBV6-2/TRBV6-3; DNA: TGTGCCAGCAGTACCCGGAATGAGCAGTTCTTC; CDR3: CASSTRNEQFF
size: NA; D: NA; J: TRBJ1-2; V: TRBV5-1; DNA: TGCGCCAGCACGGACAGTGATTATGGCTACACCTTC; CDR3: CASTDSDYGYTF
size: few; D: NA; J: TRBJ2-3; V: TRBV27; DNA: TGTGCCAGCAGTTTAGAGGCAGCCACAGATACGCAGTATTTT; CDR3: CASSLEAATDTQYF
size: once; D: NA; J: TRBJ2-5; V: TRBV9; DNA: TGTGCCAGCAGCGTAGGGGGCCAGGGTTTGGGGACCCAGTACTTC; CDR3: CASSVGGQGLGTQYF
size: NA; D: NA; J: TRBJ2-2; V: TRBV2; DNA: TGTGCCAGCAAGACGGGTCTCATTCTCCGGGAGCTGTTTTTT; CDR3: CASKTGLILRELFF
size: NA; D: NA; J: TRBJ1-6; V: TRBV9; DNA: TGTGCCAGTAGCGTCGACAGCCAGGATAATTCACCCCTCCACTTT; CDR3: CASSVDSQDNSPLHF
size: once; D: TRBD2; J: TRBJ2-7; V: TRBV11-2; DNA: TGTGCCAGCAGCCTAAATCCGGGAGGCCCCGAGCAGTACTTC; CDR3: CASSLNPGGPEQYF
size: NA; D: NA; J: TRBJ2-1; V: TRBV7-2; DNA: TGTGCCAGCAGCTTAGAGCAGGGAAGAGAGCAGTTCTTC; CDR3: CASSLEQGREQFF
size: NA; D: NA; J: TRBJ1-5; V: TRBV7-2; DNA: TGTGCCAGCAGCTCGACAGGCAGCAACAATCAGCCCCAGCATTTT; CDR3: CASSSTGSNNQPQHF
size: NA; D: NA; J: TRBJ2-7; V: TRBV5-1; DNA: TGCGCCAGCAGCTTCACAGGGAACAACGAGCAGTACTTC; CDR3: CASSFTGNNEQYF
size: NA; D: TRBD2; J: TRBJ2-1; V: TRBV7-6; DNA: TGTGCCAGCAGCTTACGCGGGACTAGCTTAGAAGTAATCTACAATGAGCAGTTCTTC; CDR3: CASSLRGTSLEVIYNEQFF
size: NA; D: NA; J: TRBJ1-5; V: TRBV12-3/TRBV12-4; DNA: TGTGCCAGCAGTTTTCTGGGGCGAAAGCCCCAGCATTTT; CDR3: CASSFLGRKPQHF
size: NA; D: TRBD1; J: TRBJ2-5; V: TRBV29-1; DNA: TGCAGCGTCGCCGGACAGGGCAACCAAGAGACCCAGTACTTC; CDR3: CSVAGQGNQETQYF